One T cell receptor (beta chain) is described in this entry. Via MiXCR, TCRdb re-called the 5' RACE reads, giving one row per CDR3 protein. The sample lists roughly 170,000 distinct CDR3 sequences; approximately 17% were seen once. CDR1 KGHSH and CDR2 LQKENI come from the germline V gene. This CDR3 is built from 13 residues. The V end was cut by 3 bases, the J end by 4 bases, with 8 bases between. This sample stems from a study of T-cell memory formation after mild COVID-19. This sequence joins TRBV18 and TRBJ2-3, with D possibly being TRBD1 (6 bases). Sequencing was carried out using PBMCs or a T cell subset sorted from them (not recorded which). The source of this sequence is a man aged 18 to 35 who had mild COVID-19 (a few samples of this study predate the infection). Cell type and time point are not known. The CDR3 DNA follows: TGTGCCAGCTCACCTCAGGGGTCAGATACGCAGTATTTT. As protein: CASSPQGSDTQYF.